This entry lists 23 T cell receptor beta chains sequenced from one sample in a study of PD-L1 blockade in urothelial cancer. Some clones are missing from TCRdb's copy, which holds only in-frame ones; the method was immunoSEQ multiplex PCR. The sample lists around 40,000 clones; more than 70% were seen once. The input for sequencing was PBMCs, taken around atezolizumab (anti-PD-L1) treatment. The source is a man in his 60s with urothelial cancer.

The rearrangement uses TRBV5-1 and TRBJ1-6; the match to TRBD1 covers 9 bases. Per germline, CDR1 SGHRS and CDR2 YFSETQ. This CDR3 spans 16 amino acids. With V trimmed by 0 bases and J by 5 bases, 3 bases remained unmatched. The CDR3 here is CASSLEQGANNSPLHF. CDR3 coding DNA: TGCGCCAGCAGCTTGGAACAGGGGGCGAATAATTCACCCCTCCACTTT.

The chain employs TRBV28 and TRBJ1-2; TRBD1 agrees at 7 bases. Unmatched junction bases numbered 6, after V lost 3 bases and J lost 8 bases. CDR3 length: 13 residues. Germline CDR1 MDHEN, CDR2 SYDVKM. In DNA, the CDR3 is TGTGCCAGCAGTTTGAGGGGGCAGCGGGGCTACACCTTC. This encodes CASSLRGQRGYTF.

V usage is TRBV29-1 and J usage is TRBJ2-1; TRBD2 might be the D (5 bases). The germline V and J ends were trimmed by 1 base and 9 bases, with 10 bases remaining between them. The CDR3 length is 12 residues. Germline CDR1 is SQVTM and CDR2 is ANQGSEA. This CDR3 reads CSVEGPAGEQFF. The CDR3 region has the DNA TGCAGCGTTGAAGGCCCCGCGGGTGAGCAGTTCTTC.

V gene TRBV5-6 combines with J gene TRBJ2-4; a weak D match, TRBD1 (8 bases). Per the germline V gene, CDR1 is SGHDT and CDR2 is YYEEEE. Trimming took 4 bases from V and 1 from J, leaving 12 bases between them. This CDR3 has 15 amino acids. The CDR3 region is CASSNRGGAKNIQYF. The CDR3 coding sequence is TGTGCCAGCAGCAACAGGGGGGGGGCCAAAAACATTCAGTACTTC.

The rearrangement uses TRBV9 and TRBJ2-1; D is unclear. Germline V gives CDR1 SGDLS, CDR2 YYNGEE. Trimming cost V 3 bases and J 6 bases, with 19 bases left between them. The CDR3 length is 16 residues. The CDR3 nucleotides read TGTGCCAGCAGCGCGACTCGCAAGGTTGTAGGCAATGAGCAGTTCTTC. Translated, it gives CASSATRKVVGNEQFF. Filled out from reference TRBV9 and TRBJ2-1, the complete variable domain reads DSGVTQTPKHLITATGQRVTLRCSPRSGDLSVYWYQQSLDQGLQFLIQYYNGEERAKGNILERFSAQQFPDLHSELNLSSLELGDSALYFCASSATRKVVGNEQFFGPGTRLTVL.

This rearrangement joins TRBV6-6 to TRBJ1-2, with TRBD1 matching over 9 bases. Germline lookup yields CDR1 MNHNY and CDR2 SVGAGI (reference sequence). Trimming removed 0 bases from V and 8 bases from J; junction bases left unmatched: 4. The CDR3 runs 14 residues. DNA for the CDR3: TGTGCCAGCAGTTACTCGACAGGGGGAAGGGGCTACACCTTC. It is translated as CASSYSTGGRGYTF.

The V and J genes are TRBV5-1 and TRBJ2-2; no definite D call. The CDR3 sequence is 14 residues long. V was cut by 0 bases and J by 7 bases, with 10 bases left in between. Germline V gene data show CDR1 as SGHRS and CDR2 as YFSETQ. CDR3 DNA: TGCGCCAGCAGCTTGGAGGAGCCAGTCGGGGAGCTGTTTTTT. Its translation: CASSLEEPVGELFF.

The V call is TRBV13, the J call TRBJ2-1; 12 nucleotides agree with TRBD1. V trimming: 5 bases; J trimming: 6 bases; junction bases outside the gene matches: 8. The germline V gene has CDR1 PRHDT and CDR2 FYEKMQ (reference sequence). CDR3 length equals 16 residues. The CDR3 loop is CASSPTGQGASNEQFF. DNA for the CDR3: TGTGCCAGCAGCCCAACGGGACAGGGGGCCAGCAATGAGCAGTTCTTC.

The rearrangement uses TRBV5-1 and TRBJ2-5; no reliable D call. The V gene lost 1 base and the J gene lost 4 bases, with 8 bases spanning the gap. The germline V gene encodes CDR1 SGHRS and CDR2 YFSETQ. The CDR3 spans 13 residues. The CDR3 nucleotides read TGCGCCAGCAGCTTGCGTTCCTCAGAGACCCAGTACTTC. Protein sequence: CASSLRSSETQYF.

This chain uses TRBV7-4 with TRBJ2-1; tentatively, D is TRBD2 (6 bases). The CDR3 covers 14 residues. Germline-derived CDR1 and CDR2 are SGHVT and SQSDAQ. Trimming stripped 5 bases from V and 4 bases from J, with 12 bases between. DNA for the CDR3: TGTGCCAGCAGCGAGCGGACTAATTACAATGAGCAGTTCTTC. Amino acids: CASSERTNYNEQFF.

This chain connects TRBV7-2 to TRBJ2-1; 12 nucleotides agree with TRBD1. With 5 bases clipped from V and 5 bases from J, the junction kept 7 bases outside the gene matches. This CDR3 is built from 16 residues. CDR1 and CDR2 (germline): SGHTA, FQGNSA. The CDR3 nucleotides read TGTGCCAGCAGCCCCTGGGACAGGGGGCGGGACAATGAGCAGTTCTTC. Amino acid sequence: CASSPWDRGRDNEQFF.

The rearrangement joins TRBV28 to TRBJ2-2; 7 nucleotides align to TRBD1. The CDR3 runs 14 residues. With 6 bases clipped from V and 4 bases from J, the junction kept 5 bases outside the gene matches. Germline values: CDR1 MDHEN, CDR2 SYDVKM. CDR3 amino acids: CASSMTGSTGELFF. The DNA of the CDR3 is TGTGCCAGCAGCATGACAGGGTCCACCGGGGAGCTGTTTTTT.

The CDR3 region has the DNA TGCGCCAGCAGTTTCAGAGAAAAACTGTTTTTT. This gives the protein CASSFREKLFF. The chain couples TRBV10-1 to TRBJ1-4; D not certain. Trimming left V 5 bases short and J 8 bases short, with 6 bases between. Per the germline V gene, CDR1 is WNHNN and CDR2 is SYGVQD (reference sequence). The CDR3 covers 11 residues.

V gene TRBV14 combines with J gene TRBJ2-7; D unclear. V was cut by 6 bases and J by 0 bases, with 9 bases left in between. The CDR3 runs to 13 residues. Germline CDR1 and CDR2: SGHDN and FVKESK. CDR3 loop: CASREQSSYEQYF. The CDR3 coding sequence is TGTGCCAGCAGGGAACAGAGCTCCTACGAGCAGTACTTC. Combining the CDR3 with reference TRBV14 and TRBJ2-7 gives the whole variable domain EAGVTQFPSHSVIEKGQTVTLRCDPISGHDNLYWYRRVMGKEIKFLLHFVKESKQDESGMPNNRFLAERTGGTYSTLKVQPAELEDSGVYFCASREQSSYEQYFGPGTRLTVT.

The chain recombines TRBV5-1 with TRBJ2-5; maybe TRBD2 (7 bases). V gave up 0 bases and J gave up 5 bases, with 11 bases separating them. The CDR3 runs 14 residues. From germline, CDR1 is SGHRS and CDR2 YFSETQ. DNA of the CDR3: TGCGCCAGCAGCTTGGAGGGGGGGGTCGAGACCCAGTACTTC. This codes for CASSLEGGVETQYF.

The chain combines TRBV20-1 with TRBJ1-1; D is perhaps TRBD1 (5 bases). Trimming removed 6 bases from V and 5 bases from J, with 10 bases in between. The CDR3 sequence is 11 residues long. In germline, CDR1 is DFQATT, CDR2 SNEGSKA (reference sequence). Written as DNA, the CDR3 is TGCAGTGCCACCAAGGGGACTGAAGCTTTCTTT. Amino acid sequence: CSATKGTEAFF.

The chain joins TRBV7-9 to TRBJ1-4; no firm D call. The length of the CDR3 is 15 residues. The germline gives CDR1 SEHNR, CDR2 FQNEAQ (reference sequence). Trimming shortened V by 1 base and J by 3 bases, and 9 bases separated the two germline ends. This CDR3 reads CASSLVASANEKLFF. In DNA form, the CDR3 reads TGTGCCAGCAGCTTAGTCGCCAGTGCTAATGAAAAACTGTTTTTT.

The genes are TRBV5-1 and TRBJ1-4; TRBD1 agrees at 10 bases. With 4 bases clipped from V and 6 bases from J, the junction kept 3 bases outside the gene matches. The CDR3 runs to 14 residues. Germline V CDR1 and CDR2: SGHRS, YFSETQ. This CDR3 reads CASSPGTGDEKLFF. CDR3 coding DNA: TGCGCCAGCAGCCCCGGGACAGGGGATGAAAAACTGTTTTTT.

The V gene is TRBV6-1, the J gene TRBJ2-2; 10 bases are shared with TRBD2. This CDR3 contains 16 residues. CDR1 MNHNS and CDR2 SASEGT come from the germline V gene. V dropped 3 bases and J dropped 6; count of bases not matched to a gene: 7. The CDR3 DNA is TGTGCCAGCAGTGATAGAGCGGGGGGGCGACCCGGGGAGCTGTTTTTT. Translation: CASSDRAGGRPGELFF.

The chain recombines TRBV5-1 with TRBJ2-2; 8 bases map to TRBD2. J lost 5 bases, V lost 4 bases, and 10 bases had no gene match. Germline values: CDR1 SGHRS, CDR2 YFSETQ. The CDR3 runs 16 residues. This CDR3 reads CASSGGSGVWTGELFF. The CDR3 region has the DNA TGCGCCAGCAGCGGGGGTAGCGGGGTATGGACCGGGGAGCTGTTTTTT.

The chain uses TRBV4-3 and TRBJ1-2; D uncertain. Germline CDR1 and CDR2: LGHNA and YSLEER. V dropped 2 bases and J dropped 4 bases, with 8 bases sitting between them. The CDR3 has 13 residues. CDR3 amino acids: CASSQSGIYGYTF. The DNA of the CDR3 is TGCGCCAGCAGCCAATCGGGGATCTATGGCTACACCTTC.

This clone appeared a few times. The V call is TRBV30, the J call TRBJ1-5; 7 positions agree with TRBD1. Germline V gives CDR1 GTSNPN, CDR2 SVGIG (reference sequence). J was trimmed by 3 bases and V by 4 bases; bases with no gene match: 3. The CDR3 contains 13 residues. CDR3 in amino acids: CAWTGGTNQPQHF. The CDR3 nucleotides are TGTGCCTGGACAGGGGGTACCAATCAGCCCCAGCATTTT.

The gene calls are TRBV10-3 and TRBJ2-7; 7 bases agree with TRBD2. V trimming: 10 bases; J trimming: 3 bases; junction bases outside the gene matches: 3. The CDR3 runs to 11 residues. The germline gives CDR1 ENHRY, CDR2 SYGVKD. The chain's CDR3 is CATRDYYEQYF. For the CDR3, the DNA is TGTGCCACCCGGGACTACTACGAGCAGTACTTC.